What follows are 3 T cell receptor beta chains derived from one specimen sequenced in a study of CD8 T cells in ankylosing spondylitis. No cognate antigen is known for these TCRs. The study's findings and limits: A TCR beta motif of roughly 8 highly homologous variants appeared characteristic of ankylosing spondylitis blood.

A single record per CDR3 protein comes from TCRdb applying MiXCR to the 5' RACE reads. The sample lists approximately 400,000 distinct CDR3 sequences, roughly 25% occurring once. What was sequenced was blood, either unsorted or a sorted T cell fraction (not recorded which). These receptors were obtained from a male donor with ankylosing spondylitis.

This chain uses TRBV7-9 with TRBJ2-7; the D call may be TRBD1 or TRBD2 (5 bases each). The V end lost 5 bases, the J end lost 2 bases, and 7 bases lay between the germline ends. The CDR3 is made up of 12 amino acids. Germline CDR1 and CDR2: SEHNR and FQNEAQ (reference sequence). In DNA form, the CDR3 reads TGTGCCAGCAGCGGGGGTCCCTACGAGCAGTACGTC. It codes for CASSGGPYEQYV.

This clonotype was counted between two and nine times. The chain couples TRBV20-1 to TRBJ2-3, with 7 bases lining up with TRBD2. Unmatched junction bases numbered 8, after V lost 5 bases and J lost 3 bases. This CDR3 region has 14 residues. Germline CDR1 DFQATT, CDR2 SNEGSKA (reference sequence). Written as DNA, the CDR3 is TGCAGTGCTGGACTCCGGGGGGTTACAGATACGCAGTATTTT. Its protein product is CSAGLRGVTDTQYF.

This clonotype was seen a handful of times. J is TRBJ2-5 and V is TRBV7-8; D remains unclear. This CDR3 is built from 16 residues. Trimming cost V 6 bases and J 6 bases, with 23 bases left between them. Per the germline V gene, CDR1 is SGHVS and CDR2 is FQNEAQ. This CDR3 is CASSRSWAAFSKTQYF. The CDR3 DNA follows: TGTGCCAGCAGTCGTTCTTGGGCAGCCTTTAGTAAGACCCAGTACTTC.